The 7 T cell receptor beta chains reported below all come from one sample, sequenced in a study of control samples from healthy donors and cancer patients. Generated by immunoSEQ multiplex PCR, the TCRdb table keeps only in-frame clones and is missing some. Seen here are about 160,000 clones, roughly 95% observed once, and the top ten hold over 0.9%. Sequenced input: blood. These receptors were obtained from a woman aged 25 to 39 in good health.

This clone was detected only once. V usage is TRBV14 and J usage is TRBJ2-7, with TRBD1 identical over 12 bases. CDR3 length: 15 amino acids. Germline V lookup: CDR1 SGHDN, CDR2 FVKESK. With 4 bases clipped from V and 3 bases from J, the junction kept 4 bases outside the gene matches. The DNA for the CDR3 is TGTGCCAGCAGCCGAGGGACAGGGGGCTTCTACGAGCAGTACTTC. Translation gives CASSRGTGGFYEQYF. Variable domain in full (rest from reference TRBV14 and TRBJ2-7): EAGVTQFPSHSVIEKGQTVTLRCDPISGHDNLYWYRRVMGKEIKFLLHFVKESKQDESGMPNNRFLAERTGGTYSTLKVQPAELEDSGVYFCASSRGTGGFYEQYFGPGTRLTVT.

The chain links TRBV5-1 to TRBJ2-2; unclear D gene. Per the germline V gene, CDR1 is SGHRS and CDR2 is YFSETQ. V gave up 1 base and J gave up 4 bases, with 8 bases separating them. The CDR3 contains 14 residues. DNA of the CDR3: TGCGCCAGCAGCTTGCAGGTTACCACCGGGGAGCTGTTTTTT. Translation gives CASSLQVTTGELFF.

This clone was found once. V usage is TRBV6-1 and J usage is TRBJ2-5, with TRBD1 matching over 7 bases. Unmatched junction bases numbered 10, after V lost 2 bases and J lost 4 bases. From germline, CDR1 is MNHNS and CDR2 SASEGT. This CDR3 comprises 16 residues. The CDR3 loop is CASSESPDRDGETQYF. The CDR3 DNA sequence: TGTGCCAGCAGTGAATCCCCCGACAGGGATGGAGAGACCCAGTACTTC.

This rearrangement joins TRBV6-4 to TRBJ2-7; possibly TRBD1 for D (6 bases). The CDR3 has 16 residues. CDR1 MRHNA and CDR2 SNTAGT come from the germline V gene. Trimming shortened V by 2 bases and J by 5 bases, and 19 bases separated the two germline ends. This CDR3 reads CASSDPNRESFDEQYF. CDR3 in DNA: TGTGCCAGCAGTGACCCCAACAGGGAGAGCTTCGACGAGCAGTACTTC.

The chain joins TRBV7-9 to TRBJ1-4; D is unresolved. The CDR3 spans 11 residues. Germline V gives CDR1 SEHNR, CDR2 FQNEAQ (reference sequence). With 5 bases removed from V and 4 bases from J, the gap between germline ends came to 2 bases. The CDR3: CASSGNEKLFF. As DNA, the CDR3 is TGTGCCAGCAGCGGTAATGAAAAACTGTTTTTT.

CDR3 region: CAWSGTVTGELFF. CDR3 nucleotides: TGTGCCTGGAGTGGGACAGTCACCGGGGAGCTGTTTTTT. This rearrangement joins TRBV30 to TRBJ2-2, with a weak D call TRBD1 (6 bases). Trimming took 1 base from V and 4 from J, leaving 7 bases between them. The germline V gene has CDR1 GTSNPN and CDR2 SVGIG (reference sequence). This CDR3 is built from 13 residues.

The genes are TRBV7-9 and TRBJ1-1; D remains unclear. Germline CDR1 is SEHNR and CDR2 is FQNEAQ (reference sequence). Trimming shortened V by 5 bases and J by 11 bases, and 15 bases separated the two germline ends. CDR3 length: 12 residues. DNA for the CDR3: TGTGCCAGCAGCCGTGAGAGGGCGAGCGCTTTCTTT. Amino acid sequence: CASSRERASAFF.